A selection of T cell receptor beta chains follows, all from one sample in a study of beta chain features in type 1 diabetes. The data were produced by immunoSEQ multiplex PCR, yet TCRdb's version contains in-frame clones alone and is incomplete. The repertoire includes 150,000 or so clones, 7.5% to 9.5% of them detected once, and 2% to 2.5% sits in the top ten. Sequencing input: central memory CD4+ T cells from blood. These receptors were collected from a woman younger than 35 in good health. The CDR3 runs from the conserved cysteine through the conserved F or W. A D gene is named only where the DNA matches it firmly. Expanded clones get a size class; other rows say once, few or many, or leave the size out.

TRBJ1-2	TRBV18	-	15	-	CASSPSTDPYDGYTF	TGTGCCAGCTCACCATCGACAGATCCCTATGATGGCTACACCTTC
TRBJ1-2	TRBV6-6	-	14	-	CASSYSVDRGGYTF	TGTGCCAGCAGTTACTCTGTAGACCGGGGAGGCTACACCTTC
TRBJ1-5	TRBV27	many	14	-	CASSQDSSGQPQHF	TGTGCCAGCAGTCAGGACAGCTCGGGTCAGCCCCAGCATTTT
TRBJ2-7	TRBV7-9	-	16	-	CASSLAAGTTHDEQYF	TGTGCCAGCAGCTTAGCCGCCGGGACAACGCACGACGAGCAGTACTTC
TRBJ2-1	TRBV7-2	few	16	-	CASSVHLSSSYNEQFF	TGTGCCAGCAGCGTCCATCTTAGCAGCTCCTACAATGAGCAGTTCTTC
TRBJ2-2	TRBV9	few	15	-	CASSVAVEFTGELFF	TGTGCCAGCAGCGTAGCAGTCGAATTCACCGGGGAGCTGTTTTTT
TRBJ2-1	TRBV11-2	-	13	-	CASSPPSDSEQFF	TGTGCCAGCAGCCCCCCGTCAGATTCTGAGCAGTTCTTC
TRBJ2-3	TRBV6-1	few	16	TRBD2	CASSESTSGYTDTQYF	TGTGCCAGCAGTGAATCCACTAGCGGATACACAGATACGCAGTATTTT
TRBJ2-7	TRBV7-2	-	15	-	CASSLFGERSYEQYF	TGTGCCAGCAGCTTATTCGGGGAGAGGTCCTACGAGCAGTACTTC
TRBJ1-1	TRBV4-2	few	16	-	CASSQARGTANTEAFF	TGTGCCAGCAGCCAGGCTCGCGGGACGGCGAACACTGAAGCTTTCTTT
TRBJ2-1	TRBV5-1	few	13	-	CASTLESHDEQFF	TGCGCCAGCACCCTTGAGTCTCACGATGAGCAGTTCTTC
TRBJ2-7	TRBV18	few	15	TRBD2	CASSPVLAGTYEQYF	TGTGCCAGCTCACCGGTCCTAGCGGGAACCTACGAGCAGTACTTC
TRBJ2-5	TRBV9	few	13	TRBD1	CASSTGQGETQYF	TGTGCCAGCAGCACGGGACAGGGAGAGACCCAGTACTTC
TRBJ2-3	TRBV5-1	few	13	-	CASSLDMSDTQYF	TGCGCCAGCAGCTTGGACATGTCAGATACGCAGTATTTT